This T cell receptor beta chain was recovered during a study of blood T cells in healthy people across ages. Study results and caveats: The recorded TCR beta diversity per million T cells decreased in a roughly linear manner with age. Fewer expanded clones and more diversity marked long-lived versus aged donors.

This CDR3 is built from 12 residues. CDR1 is MNHEY and CDR2 is SVGAGI in the germline V gene. V was shortened by 7 bases and J by 4 bases, with 10 bases between the two germline ends. Remarks on this clonotype: Its antigen is currently unknown.

Then a second PCR, running roughly 7 to 11 cycles, was carried out with a sample-barcoded 5' primer and a J-beta primer mix. MiXCR, applied by TCRdb to the 5' RACE reads, yields one record per CDR3 protein. The table records some 1,500,000 distinct CDR3 sequences, less than 45% of them present only once. This sequence joins TRBV6-5 and TRBJ1-1, with no clear D. The receptor comes from a woman between 18 and 29 years old in good health. The sample comprised blood. CDR3 sequence (DNA): TGTGCCAGCACCTCAACTGGCACTGAAGCTTTCTTT. Translation: CASTSTGTEAFF.